This T cell receptor beta chain emerged from a study of blood T cells in healthy people across ages. Next came a second PCR, run for 7 to 11 cycles, which used a sample-barcoded 5' primer along with a J-beta primer mix. MiXCR, run by TCRdb on the 5' RACE reads, gives a single entry per CDR3 protein. The sample includes hundreds of thousands of distinct CDR3 sequences, 29% of them seen just once. Each donor was a healthy Caucasian individual from Russia, aged roughly 6 to 90. At least 6 micrograms of total RNA were extracted per sample. The V gene's germline CDR1 is MDHEN and CDR2 SYDVKM. The V gene end was trimmed by 6 bases and the J gene end by 6 bases; junction bases not matched to a gene: 7. There are 14 residues in the CDR3.

This receptor was identified in a woman of 80 years or more in good health. The chain recombines TRBV28 with TRBJ1-5; 8 bases map to TRBD1. Sequenced input: blood. The chain's CDR3 is CASRIGQGGQPQHF. As DNA, the CDR3 is TGTGCCAGCAGAATCGGACAGGGCGGTCAGCCCCAGCATTTT.